This TCR beta chain originates from a study of glioma-infiltrating T cells after dendritic cell vaccination listed by TCRdb under 2016. In the study overall: The cohort included approximately 15 glioblastoma patients drawn from Phase I and II dendritic cell vaccination trials, of whom 9 were newly diagnosed and 6 had recurrent disease. Tumor-infiltrating lymphocyte content was quantified and tumor and blood repertoires were compared in dendritic cell-vaccinated glioblastoma patients by deep sequencing of TCR beta CDR3 regions. To make the vaccine, monocyte-derived dendritic cells were cultured for roughly seven days with IL-4 and GM-CSF and then pulsed overnight with autologous tumor lysate. Between 2003 and 2012, patients were given autologous tumor lysate-pulsed dendritic cell vaccination. Three intradermal dendritic cell vaccine injections were administered to patients at biweekly intervals in the arm below the axilla. Survival after dendritic cell vaccination was correlated with TCR sequencing metrics such as TIL content and the overlap between tumor and blood repertoires. General conclusions and limits of the study: TCR clonality showed no direct relationship with survival, which suggests that a diverse polyclonal response may be important. The TCR overlap response model with three groups was called speculative and said to need prospective validation. After dendritic cell vaccination, a higher estimated pretreatment TIL content predicted longer time to progression and longer overall survival. The cohort was small and heterogeneous, few patients had complete blood and tumor sets, and even fewer had initial-recurrent tumor pairs.

As concerns this clone: Its target antigen remains unknown. There are no base qualities to consult, and no much larger clone falls within one base.

Measured from the cysteine to the phenylalanine, the CDR3 is 14 residues long. Of all the DNA, just the CDR3 is kept, 42 bases in frame from base 1. The germline V gene yields MNHNS for CDR1 and SASEGT for CDR2. Trimming takes 5 bases from V and 4 bases from J, and the germline ends sit 14 bases apart. According to the study, the label for this sample's time point signals: after dendritic cell vaccination, including at tumor progression/relapse. Patients were selected for having adequate residual fresh-frozen tumor tissue and more than two years of available survival data. Molecular status otherwise varied across the glioblastoma patients, but none of them carried an isocitrate dehydrogenase mutation. PBMC collection took place before vaccination, two weeks after the third vaccination, and at tumor progression if progression occurred. The Qiagen DNeasy Blood extraction Kit was used to extract genomic DNA.

TCRB CDR3 regions were amplified from 2 ug genomic DNA, or all available DNA if less, using the immunoSEQ assay. The multiplex PCR employed 60 forward primers targeting TCR V beta segments and 13 reverse primers targeting J beta segments. Synthetic control templates were spiked into each sample at limiting dilution to estimate reads per starting template. Sequencing produced 87 bp reads on the Illumina HiSeq System. On the study's bioinformatics: To remove PCR and sequencing errors, closely related sequences were merged with a nearest neighbor algorithm. TCR overlap was measured as the percentage of unique tumor TCR beta sequences also present in the same patient's peripheral blood. TCRdb took this table from immuneACCESS and kept in-frame rearrangements with V and J called. Such tables lack part of the clones; where checked against another copy, unresolved V genes explain under half of the gap, and the rest is unexplained. V, J and clone size were drawn from that table, and D and trimming were deduced from the DNA. Present in this sample are around 60,000 clones, roughly 86% of which were seen just once. The top ten clonotypes cover under 14% of the sample.

The sequence was collected from a human donor with glioblastoma. The V and J genes are TRBV6-1 and TRBJ1-2; TRBD1 is a weak D gene call, 6 bases matching. The starting material was blood, obtained after dendritic cell vaccination. CDR3 sequence: CASSTGSSTYGYTF. The sequenced DNA: TGTGCCAGCAGTACAGGGTCCTCCACCTATGGCTACACCTTC.